This TCR beta chain derives from a study of identical twins. Whole-study findings and limits: Twins showed weaker excess sharing in their beta out-of-frame sequences.

In this sample, this clonotype turned up many times. Its antigen is not identified. The germline gives CDR1 SGHRS, CDR2 YFSETQ. The V end lost 4 bases, the J end lost 1 base, and 9 bases lay between the germline ends. CDR3 length equals 14 residues. MiXCR, applied by TCRdb to the 5' RACE reads, yields one record per CDR3 protein. In the table there are about 100,000 distinct CDR3 sequences, just under 6% of which are singletons. The chain joins TRBV5-1 to TRBJ2-1; D is possibly TRBD1 (5 bases). Material for sequencing was memory T cells sorted from blood. The sequence came from a woman aged 50 to 60 in good health. CDR3 amino acids: CASSDQGSYNEQFF. The CDR3 DNA reads as TGCGCCAGCAGCGATCAGGGTTCCTACAATGAGCAGTTCTTC.